The 21 T cell receptor beta chains presented below share a single source sample, sequenced in a study of blood T cell repertoires in COVID-19. The repertoire was sequenced with immunoSEQ multiplex PCR; TCRdb's copy has only in-frame clones and lacks some. The table includes 150,000 to 200,000 clones, around nine tenths detected once. The sequencing input was peripheral blood. Receptors originate from a man between 18 and 29 years old with active or convalescent COVID-19.

This clone showed up just once. This chain joins TRBV18 and TRBJ1-6; TRBD1 matches at 10 bases. The CDR3 length is 16 residues. Germline V gene data show CDR1 as KGHSH and CDR2 as LQKENI. V shed 1 base and J 7 bases; nucleotides not matched to a gene: 4. This CDR3 reads CASSPQPGQGNSPLHF. CDR3 nucleotides: TGTGCCAGCTCACCACAGCCGGGACAGGGGAATTCACCCCTCCACTTT.

The chain joins TRBV7-3 to TRBJ2-1, with a weak D call TRBD2 (6 bases). Germline CDR1 reads SGHTA; CDR2 reads FQGTGA. The CDR3 loop spans 16 amino acids. Deletions cut 4 bases from V and 0 bases from J, with 13 bases between. In DNA, the CDR3 is TGTGCCAGCAGCTCCACCGGGACTTCCTCCTACAATGAGCAGTTCTTC. Its translation is CASSSTGTSSYNEQFF.

CDR3 DNA: TGTGCCAGCGGATCAGGGTACGGCGAAAAACTGTTTTTT. Translated: CASGSGYGEKLFF. The chain couples TRBV25-1 to TRBJ1-4; D might be TRBD1 (5 bases). Germline V gene data show CDR1 as MGHDK and CDR2 as SYGVNS. This CDR3 contains 13 residues. V was pared by 8 bases and J by 8 bases, with 15 bases between.

Written as DNA, the CDR3 is TGCGCCAGCAGCTCCAGGGACTATCAAGAGACCCAGTACTTC. Translation: CASSSRDYQETQYF. This sequence joins TRBV5-1 and TRBJ2-5, with 7 bases lining up with TRBD2. The CDR3 length is 14 residues. In germline, CDR1 is SGHRS, CDR2 YFSETQ. V lost 3 bases to trimming and J lost 2 bases; unmatched junction nucleotides: 4.

This clone has only one observation. The genes are TRBV7-2 and TRBJ2-6; D perhaps matches TRBD2 (6 bases). This CDR3 is 17 amino acids long. Germline V lookup: CDR1 SGHTA, CDR2 FQGNSA. Trimming pared 1 base from V and 0 bases from J, leaving 10 bases between. CDR3 protein: CASSLVAGTSGANVLTF. CDR3 nucleotides: TGTGCCAGCAGCTTAGTGGCGGGAACCTCTGGGGCCAACGTCCTGACTTTC.

This chain uses TRBV7-6 with TRBJ1-1, with 7 bases matching TRBD1. Germline-derived CDR1 and CDR2 are SGHVS and FNYEAQ. J was trimmed by 0 bases and V by 5 bases; bases with no gene match: 3. This CDR3 comprises 14 residues. The CDR3 coding sequence is TGTGCCAGCAGCGCGGGACAGATGAACACTGAAGCTTTCTTT. Translated: CASSAGQMNTEAFF.

The chain couples TRBV5-6 to TRBJ1-1; 7 bases align to TRBD1. CDR1 and CDR2 from the germline V gene are SGHDT and YYEEEE. Losses at the gene ends were 2 bases for V and 8 bases for J; bases not matched to a gene: 12. This CDR3 contains 15 residues. The CDR3 DNA is TGTGCCAGCAGCTTCCAGACAGGGCGAGGTGTAGAAGCTTTCTTT. This gives the protein CASSFQTGRGVEAFF.

The chain uses TRBV6-2 or TRBV6-3 and TRBJ1-2, with 8 bases that match TRBD1. The germline V gene has CDR1 MNHEY and CDR2 SVGEGT. The CDR3 contains 13 residues. After removal of 2 bases from V and 8 bases from J, the junction contained 4 bases not matched to a gene. The CDR3 reads CASSYQTGEGYTF. CDR3 DNA: TGTGCCAGCAGTTACCAGACAGGGGAAGGCTACACCTTC.

V gene TRBV18 combines with J gene TRBJ1-5; weak D call: TRBD1 (6 bases). The CDR3 has 14 residues. The ends were cut back, 3 bases at V and 6 bases at J, with 12 bases in the middle. In germline, CDR1 is KGHSH, CDR2 LQKENI. The CDR3, as DNA: TGTGCCAGCTCACCGGAAAGGGGGGGTCAGCCCCAGCATTTT. It translates to CASSPERGGQPQHF.

The rearrangement links TRBV30 to TRBJ1-3; 7 nucleotides align to TRBD1. The CDR3 covers 17 residues. V shed 5 bases, J shed 2 bases, and the junction held 15 bases outside the gene matches. The V gene's germline CDR1 is GTSNPN and CDR2 SVGIG (reference sequence). The chain's CDR3 is CAWGNLRGRGAGNTIYF. In DNA form, the CDR3 reads TGTGCCTGGGGAAATTTAAGGGGGCGCGGGGCTGGAAACACCATATATTTT.

The V and J genes are TRBV4-1 and TRBJ2-5; maybe TRBD2 (7 bases). CDR1 and CDR2 from the germline V gene are MGHRA and YSYEKL. This CDR3 region has 15 residues. V was trimmed by 2 bases and J by 4 bases, leaving 14 bases between them. CDR3 region: CASSQFGGRRETQYF. CDR3 DNA sequence: TGCGCCAGCAGCCAATTCGGGGGGCGGCGAGAGACCCAGTACTTC.

This clone was detected only once. The final CDR3 position lacks the conserved phenylalanine or tryptophan, pointing to a likely read error. The DNA is left out, because the CDR3 cannot be placed on it with certainty; the CDR3 is given as TCRdb lists it. V is TRBV12-3 or TRBV12-4 and J is TRBJ1-1; TRBD1, the D gene given by the table, was not confirmed from the DNA. The CDR3 totals 12 residues, both ends included. CDR3: CASRTGTGGASL.

The chain is built from TRBV7-2 and TRBJ2-5; perhaps TRBD2 as D (5 bases). V dropped 9 bases and J dropped 2 bases, with 16 bases sitting between them. Germline CDR1 and CDR2: SGHTA and FQGNSA. The CDR3 covers 14 residues. The CDR3 nucleotides read TGTGCCAGTCACTGGGCTAGCTTTCAAGAGACCCAGTACTTC. This gives the protein CASHWASFQETQYF.

The chain is built from TRBV5-1 and TRBJ1-4; unclear D gene. This CDR3 has 15 residues. Germline V CDR1 and CDR2: SGHRS, YFSETQ. V lost 5 bases, J lost 7 bases, and 18 bases lay in between. CDR3 protein: CASRFVGVGGEKLFF. As DNA, the CDR3 is TGCGCCAGCAGATTCGTCGGGGTGGGAGGTGAAAAACTGTTTTTT.

This chain joins TRBV10-1 and TRBJ1-1, with 8 bases fitting TRBD1. In germline, CDR1 is WNHNN, CDR2 SYGVQD (reference sequence). There are 13 residues in the CDR3. With V trimmed by 6 bases and J by 6 bases, 6 bases remained unmatched. The CDR3 DNA sequence: TGCGCCAGCAGCCGGGACAGGTACGCTGAAGCTTTCTTT. It is translated as CASSRDRYAEAFF.

The chain employs TRBV28 and TRBJ2-7; 7 positions agree with TRBD1. V gave up 6 bases and J gave up 7 bases; unmatched junction bases: 6. The CDR3 contains 12 residues. Germline CDR1 reads MDHEN; CDR2 reads SYDVKM. CDR3 coding DNA: TGTGCCAGCAGCACAGGGGCATGGGAGCAGTACGTC. Translation gives CASSTGAWEQYV.

The chain carries TRBV20-1 and TRBJ2-7; the D gene is possibly TRBD2 (6 bases). This CDR3 spans 11 amino acids. The germline V gene has CDR1 DFQATT and CDR2 SNEGSKA (reference sequence). The CDR3 is CSARDRGSITV. Here the CDR3 DNA reads TGCAGTGCTAGAGATCGGGGGAGCATTACCGTC.

The chain couples TRBV4-3 to TRBJ1-4, with TRBD1 matching 8 bases. The CDR3 has 16 amino acids. J lost 3 bases, V lost 2 bases, and 5 bases had no gene match. Germline V gives CDR1 LGHNA, CDR2 YSLEER. CDR3 amino acids: CASSQSHRGANEKLFF. CDR3 coding DNA: TGCGCCAGCAGCCAATCTCACAGGGGGGCTAATGAAAAACTGTTTTTT.

This chain joins TRBV25-1 and TRBJ1-3; a weak D match, TRBD1 (5 bases). Trimming took 6 bases from V and 0 from J, leaving 12 bases between them. Per the germline V gene, CDR1 is MGHDK and CDR2 is SYGVNS. CDR3 size: 15 residues. The CDR3 region has the DNA TGTGCCAGCAGAAAAACAGGAAACTCTGGAAACACCATATATTTT. Residues: CASRKTGNSGNTIYF.

The chain is built from TRBV11-2 and TRBJ1-4, with a tentative D call TRBD1 (5 bases). Trimming shortened V by 1 base and J by 8 bases, and 14 bases separated the two germline ends. CDR3 length: 15 residues. The germline V gene has CDR1 SGHAT and CDR2 FQNNGV. The CDR3 nucleotides read TGTGCCAGCAGCTTAGTTTCTGGGGGGGGAGAAAAACTGTTTTTT. It encodes CASSLVSGGGEKLFF. The entire variable domain, with the rest obtained from reference TRBV11-2 and TRBJ1-4, is as follows: EAGVAQSPRYKIIEKRQSVAFWCNPISGHATLYWYQQILGQGPKLLIQFQNNGVVDDSQLPKDRFSAERLKGVDSTLKIQPAKLEDSAVYLCASSLVSGGGEKLFFGSGTQLSVL.

The rearrangement links TRBV5-5 to TRBJ2-7; 8 nucleotides align to TRBD1. CDR1 and CDR2 from the germline V gene are SGHKS and YYEKEE (reference sequence). Losses at the gene ends were 0 bases for V and 2 bases for J; bases not matched to a gene: 1. The CDR3 covers 14 residues. CDR3 sequence: CASSLGQGPYEQYF. Written as DNA, the CDR3 is TGTGCCAGCAGCTTGGGACAGGGGCCCTACGAGCAGTACTTC. The variable domain in full, with the rest retrieved from reference TRBV5-5 and TRBJ2-7, is DAGVTQSPTHLIKTRGQQVTLRCSPISGHKSVSWYQQVLGQGPQFIFQYYEKEERGRGNFPDRFSARQFPNYSSELNVNALLLGDSALYLCASSLGQGPYEQYFGPGTRLTVT.